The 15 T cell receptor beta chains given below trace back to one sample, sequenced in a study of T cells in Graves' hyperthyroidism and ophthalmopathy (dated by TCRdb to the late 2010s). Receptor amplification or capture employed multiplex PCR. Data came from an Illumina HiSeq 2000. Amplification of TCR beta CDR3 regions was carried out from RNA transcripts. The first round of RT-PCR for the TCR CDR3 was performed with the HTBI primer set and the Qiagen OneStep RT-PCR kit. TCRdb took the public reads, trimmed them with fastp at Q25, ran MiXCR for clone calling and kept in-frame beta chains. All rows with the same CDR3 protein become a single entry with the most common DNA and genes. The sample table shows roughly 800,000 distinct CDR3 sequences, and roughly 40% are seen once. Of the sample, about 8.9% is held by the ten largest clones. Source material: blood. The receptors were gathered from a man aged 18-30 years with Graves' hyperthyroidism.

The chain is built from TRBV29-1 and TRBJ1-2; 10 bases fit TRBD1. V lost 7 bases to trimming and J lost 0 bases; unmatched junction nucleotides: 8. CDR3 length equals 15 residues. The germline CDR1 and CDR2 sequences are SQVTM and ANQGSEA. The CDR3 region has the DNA TGCAGCGCCCGGGACAGGGGAAATGCTAACTATGGCTACACCTTC. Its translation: CSARDRGNANYGYTF.

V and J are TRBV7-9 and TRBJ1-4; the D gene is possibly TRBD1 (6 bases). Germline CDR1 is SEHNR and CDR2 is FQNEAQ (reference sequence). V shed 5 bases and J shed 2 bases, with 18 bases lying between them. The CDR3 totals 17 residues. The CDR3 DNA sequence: TGTGCCAGCAGCGTAGGAGGTTTGGGGGCCACTAATGAAAAACTGTTTTTT. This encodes CASSVGGLGATNEKLFF.

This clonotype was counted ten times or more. The DNA of the CDR3 is TGCAGCGTTGCCCAGACATCCTCCTACGAGCAGTACTTC. Protein product: CSVAQTSSYEQYF. This rearrangement joins TRBV29-1 to TRBJ2-7; D remains unclear. V was shortened by 4 bases and J by 0 bases, with 10 bases between the two germline ends. Germline values: CDR1 SQVTM, CDR2 ANQGSEA. The CDR3 length is 13 residues.

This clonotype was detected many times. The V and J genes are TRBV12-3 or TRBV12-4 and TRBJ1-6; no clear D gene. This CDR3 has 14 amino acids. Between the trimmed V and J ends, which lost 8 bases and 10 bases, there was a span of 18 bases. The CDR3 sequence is CASRGGSGRSPLHF. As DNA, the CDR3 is TGTGCCAGCCGGGGTGGGAGTGGCAGATCACCCCTCCACTTT.

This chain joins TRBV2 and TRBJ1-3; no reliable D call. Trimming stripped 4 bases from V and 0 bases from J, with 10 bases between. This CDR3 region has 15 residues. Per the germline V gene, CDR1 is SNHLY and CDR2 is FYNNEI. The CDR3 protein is CASSGYRNSGNTIYF. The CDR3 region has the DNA TGTGCCAGCAGTGGGTACCGAAACTCTGGAAACACCATATATTTT. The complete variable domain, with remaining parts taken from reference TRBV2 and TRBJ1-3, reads EPEVTQTPSHQVTQMGQEVILRCVPISNHLYFYWYRQILGQKVEFLVSFYNNEISEKSEIFDDQFSVERPDGSNFTLKIRSTKLEDSAMYFCASSGYRNSGNTIYFGEGSWLTVV.

The CDR3 DNA reads TGCAGTGCTAGGGGACGGGGGGCCGGGGAGCTGTTTTTT. Residues: CSARGRGAGELFF. This chain links TRBV20-1 with TRBJ2-2, with TRBD2 matching 7 bases. The V segment lost 3 bases and the J segment 6 bases; nucleotides outside the gene matches: 4. Germline V lookup: CDR1 DFQATT, CDR2 SNEGSKA (reference sequence). The CDR3 runs 13 residues.

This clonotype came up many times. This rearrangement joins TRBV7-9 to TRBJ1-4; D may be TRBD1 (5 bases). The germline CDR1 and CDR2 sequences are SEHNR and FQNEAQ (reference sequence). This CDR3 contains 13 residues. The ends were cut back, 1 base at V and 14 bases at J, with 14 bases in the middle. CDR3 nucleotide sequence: TGTGCCAGCAGCTTAGAGGGGCCTAGGAAGCTGTTTTTT. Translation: CASSLEGPRKLFF.

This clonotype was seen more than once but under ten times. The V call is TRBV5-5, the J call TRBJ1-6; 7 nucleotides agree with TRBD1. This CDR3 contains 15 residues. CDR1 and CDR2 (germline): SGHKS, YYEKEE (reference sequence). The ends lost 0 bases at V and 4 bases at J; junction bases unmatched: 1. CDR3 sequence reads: CASSLEGQYNSPLHF. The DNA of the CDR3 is TGTGCCAGCAGCTTGGAGGGACAGTATAATTCACCCCTCCACTTT.

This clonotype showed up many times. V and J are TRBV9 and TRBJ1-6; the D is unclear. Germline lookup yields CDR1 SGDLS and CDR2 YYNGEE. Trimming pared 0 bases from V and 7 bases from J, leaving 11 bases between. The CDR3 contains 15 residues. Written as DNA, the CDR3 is TGTGCCAGCAGCGTAGTAGACGGGGAAAATTCACCCCTCCACTTT. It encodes CASSVVDGENSPLHF.

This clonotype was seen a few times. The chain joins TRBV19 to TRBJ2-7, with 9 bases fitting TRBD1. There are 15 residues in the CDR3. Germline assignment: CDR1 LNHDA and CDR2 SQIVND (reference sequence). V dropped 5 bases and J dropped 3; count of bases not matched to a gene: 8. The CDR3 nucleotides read TGTGCCAGTAGTGTCTACAGGGGGCGAAGCTACGAGCAGTACTTC. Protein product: CASSVYRGRSYEQYF.

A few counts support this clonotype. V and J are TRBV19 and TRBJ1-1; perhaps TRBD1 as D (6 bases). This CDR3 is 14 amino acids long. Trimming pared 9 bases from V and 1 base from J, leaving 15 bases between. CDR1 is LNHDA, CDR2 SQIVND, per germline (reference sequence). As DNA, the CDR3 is TGTGCCAGCAGACGGGACACCCGGAACACTGAAGCTTTCTTT. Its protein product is CASRRDTRNTEAFF.

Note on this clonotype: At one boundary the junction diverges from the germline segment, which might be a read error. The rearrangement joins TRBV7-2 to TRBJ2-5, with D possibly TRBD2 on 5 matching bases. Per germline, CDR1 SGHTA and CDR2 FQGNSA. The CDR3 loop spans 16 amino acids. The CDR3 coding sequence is TGTGCCAGCAGCCTCGCCCCTCTCGGGGTCCAAGAGACCCAGCACTTC. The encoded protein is CASSLAPLGVQETQHF.

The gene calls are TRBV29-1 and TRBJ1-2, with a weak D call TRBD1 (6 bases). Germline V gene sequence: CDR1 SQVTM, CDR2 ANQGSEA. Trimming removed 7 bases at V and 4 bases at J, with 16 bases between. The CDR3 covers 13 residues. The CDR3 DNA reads TGCAGCGCCGGGACATCAGATATCTATGGCTACACCTTC. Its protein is CSAGTSDIYGYTF.

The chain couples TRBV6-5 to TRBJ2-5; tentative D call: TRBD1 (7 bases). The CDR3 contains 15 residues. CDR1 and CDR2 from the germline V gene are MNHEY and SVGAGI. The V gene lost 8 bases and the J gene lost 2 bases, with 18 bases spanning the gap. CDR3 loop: CASRGGGTVQETQYF. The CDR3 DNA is TGTGCCAGCCGGGGAGGAGGGACAGTTCAAGAGACCCAGTACTTC.

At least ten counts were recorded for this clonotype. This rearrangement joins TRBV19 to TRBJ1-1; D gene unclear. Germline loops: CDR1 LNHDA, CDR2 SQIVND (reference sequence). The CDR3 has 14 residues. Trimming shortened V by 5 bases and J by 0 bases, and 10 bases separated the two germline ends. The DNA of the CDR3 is TGTGCCAGTAGTGTCGGACTATTGAACACTGAAGCTTTCTTT. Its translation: CASSVGLLNTEAFF.